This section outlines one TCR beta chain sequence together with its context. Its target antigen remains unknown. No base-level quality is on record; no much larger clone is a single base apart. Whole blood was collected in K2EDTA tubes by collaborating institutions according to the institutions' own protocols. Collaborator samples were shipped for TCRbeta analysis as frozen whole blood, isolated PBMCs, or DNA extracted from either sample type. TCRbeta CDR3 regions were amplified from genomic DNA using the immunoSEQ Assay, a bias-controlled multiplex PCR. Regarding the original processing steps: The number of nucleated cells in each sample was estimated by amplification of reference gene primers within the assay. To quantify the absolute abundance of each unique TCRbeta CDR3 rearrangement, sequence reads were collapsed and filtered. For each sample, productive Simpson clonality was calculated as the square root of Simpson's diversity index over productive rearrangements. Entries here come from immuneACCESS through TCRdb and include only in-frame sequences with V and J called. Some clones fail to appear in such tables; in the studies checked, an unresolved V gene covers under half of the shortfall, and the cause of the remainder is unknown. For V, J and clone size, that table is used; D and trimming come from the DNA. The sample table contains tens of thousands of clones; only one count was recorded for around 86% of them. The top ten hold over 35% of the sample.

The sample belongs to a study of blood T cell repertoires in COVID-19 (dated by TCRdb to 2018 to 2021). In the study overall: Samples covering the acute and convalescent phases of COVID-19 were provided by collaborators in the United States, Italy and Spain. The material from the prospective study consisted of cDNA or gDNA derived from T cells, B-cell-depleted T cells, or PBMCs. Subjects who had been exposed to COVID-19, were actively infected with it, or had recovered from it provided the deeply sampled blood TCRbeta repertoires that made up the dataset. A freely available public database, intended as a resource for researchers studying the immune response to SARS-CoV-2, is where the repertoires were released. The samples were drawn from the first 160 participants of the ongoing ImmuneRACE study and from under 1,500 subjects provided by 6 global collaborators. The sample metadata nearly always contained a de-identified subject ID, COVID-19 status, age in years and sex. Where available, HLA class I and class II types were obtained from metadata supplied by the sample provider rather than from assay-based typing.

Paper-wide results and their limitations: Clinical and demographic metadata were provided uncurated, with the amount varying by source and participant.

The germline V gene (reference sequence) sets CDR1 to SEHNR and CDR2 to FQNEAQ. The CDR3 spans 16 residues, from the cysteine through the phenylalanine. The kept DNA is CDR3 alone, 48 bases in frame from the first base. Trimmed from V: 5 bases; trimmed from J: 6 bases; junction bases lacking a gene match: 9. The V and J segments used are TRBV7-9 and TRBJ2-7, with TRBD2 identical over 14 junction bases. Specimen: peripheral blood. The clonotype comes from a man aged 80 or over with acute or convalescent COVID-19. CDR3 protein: CASSQNTGLAGVEQYF. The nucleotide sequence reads TGTGCCAGCAGCCAAAATACGGGACTAGCGGGAGTCGAGCAGTACTTC.